A single sample gave rise to the 25 T cell receptor beta chains below, sequenced in a study of T cell changes during pregnancy in multiple sclerosis. Method: immunoSEQ multiplex PCR; TCRdb's copy keeps in-frame clones and lacks some. The sample shows more than 65,000 clones, almost 90% of them seen only once. The sequencing used peripheral blood, collected after pregnancy. The receptor set was obtained from a female donor in good health, enrolled as a control in a pregnancy study.

This chain connects TRBV9 to TRBJ1-1; D may be TRBD1 (6 bases). The CDR3 is 14 amino acids. V was shortened by 0 bases and J by 4 bases, with 10 bases between the two germline ends. CDR1 is SGDLS and CDR2 is YYNGEE in the germline V gene. The CDR3 loop is CASSVARGGTEAFF. The CDR3 DNA follows: TGTGCCAGCAGCGTAGCCAGGGGTGGCACTGAAGCTTTCTTT.

The genes are TRBV11-3 and TRBJ1-1; the D is unclear. The germline CDR1 and CDR2 sequences are SGHNT and YENEEA. Trimming removed 0 bases at V and 2 bases at J, with 10 bases between. The CDR3 loop spans 15 amino acids. CDR3 nucleotide sequence: TGTGCCAGCAGCTTAGAATCAGGCCCAAACACTGAAGCTTTCTTT. This translates into CASSLESGPNTEAFF.

This rearrangement joins TRBV4-1 to TRBJ1-4; TRBD1 agrees at 7 bases. This CDR3 is built from 14 residues. With V trimmed by 3 bases and J by 8 bases, 6 bases remained unmatched. In germline, CDR1 is MGHRA, CDR2 YSYEKL. CDR3 coding DNA: TGCGCCAGCAGCCACCATAGACAGGGAGAAAAACTGTTTTTT. Encoded protein: CASSHHRQGEKLFF.

J is TRBJ2-7 and V is TRBV5-1, with D possibly being TRBD2 (5 bases). V was clipped by 0 bases and J by 1 base, with 5 bases between them. There are 13 residues in the CDR3. Germline assignment: CDR1 SGHRS and CDR2 YFSETQ. The CDR3 loop is CASSLAGSYEQYF. In DNA, the CDR3 is TGCGCCAGCAGCTTGGCGGGGTCCTACGAGCAGTACTTC. The complete variable domain, with remaining parts taken from reference TRBV5-1 and TRBJ2-7, reads KAGVTQTPRYLIKTRGQQVTLSCSPISGHRSVSWYQQTPGQGLQFLFEYFSETQRNKGNFPGRFSGRQFSNSRSEMNVSTLELGDSALYLCASSLAGSYEQYFGPGTRLTVT.

The chain carries TRBV5-1 and TRBJ2-7; D might be TRBD1 (5 bases). V lost 0 bases, J lost 3 bases, and 7 bases lay in between. Germline V gene sequence: CDR1 SGHRS, CDR2 YFSETQ. The length of the CDR3 is 13 residues. CDR3 protein: CASSLATDYEQYF. CDR3 nucleotides: TGCGCCAGCAGCTTGGCGACAGACTACGAGCAGTACTTC.

This chain uses TRBV7-2 with TRBJ1-2; no clear D gene. Germline CDR1 SGHTA, CDR2 FQGNSA. This CDR3 is built from 13 residues. The V end was cut by 2 bases, the J end by 6 bases, with 10 bases between. The CDR3 region is CASSLPIGNGYTF. The DNA for the CDR3 is TGTGCCAGCAGCTTACCGATCGGGAATGGCTACACCTTC.

This sequence joins TRBV7-9 and TRBJ1-6; D possibly corresponds to TRBD1 (5 bases). The V end lost 4 bases, the J end lost 8 bases, and 12 bases lay between the germline ends. Germline V lookup: CDR1 SEHNR, CDR2 FQNEAQ (reference sequence). This CDR3 has 14 residues. The CDR3 DNA sequence: TGTGCCAGCAGCTCCGGGGGGAGCGATTCACCCCTCCACTTT. Translated: CASSSGGSDSPLHF.

The chain links TRBV2 to TRBJ2-4; maybe TRBD2 (5 bases). The CDR3 consists of 11 residues. Trimming shortened V by 8 bases and J by 9 bases, and 11 bases separated the two germline ends. From germline, CDR1 is SNHLY and CDR2 FYNNEI. In nucleotides, the CDR3 is TGTGCCAGCCGGACTGTTGGCATTCAGTACTTC. Its translation: CASRTVGIQYF. The whole variable domain, remainder taken from reference TRBV2 and TRBJ2-4, is EPEVTQTPSHQVTQMGQEVILRCVPISNHLYFYWYRQILGQKVEFLVSFYNNEISEKSEIFDDQFSVERPDGSNFTLKIRSTKLEDSAMYFCASRTVGIQYFGAGTRLSVL.

The rearrangement uses TRBV30 and TRBJ1-2; no clear D gene. From germline, CDR1 is GTSNPN and CDR2 SVGIG (reference sequence). Trimming shortened V by 4 bases and J by 6 bases, and 21 bases separated the two germline ends. This CDR3 contains 15 residues. CDR3 sequence reads: CAWNSRMSGRHGYTF. CDR3 bases: TGTGCCTGGAACAGTAGGATGTCTGGAAGGCATGGCTACACCTTC.

The genes are TRBV28 and TRBJ1-2, with D possibly TRBD1 on 5 matching bases. The CDR3 is 12 residues long. CDR1 and CDR2 from the germline V gene are MDHEN and SYDVKM. Trimming pared 10 bases from V and 2 bases from J, leaving 11 bases between. This chain's CDR3 is CATPDNNYGYTF. The CDR3 DNA follows: TGTGCCACCCCGGACAACAACTATGGCTACACCTTC.

V usage is TRBV7-9 and J usage is TRBJ1-2, with 8 bases fitting TRBD1. The ends lost 4 bases at V and 6 bases at J; junction bases unmatched: 13. CDR3 length: 16 amino acids. Per the germline V gene, CDR1 is SEHNR and CDR2 is FQNEAQ (reference sequence). For the CDR3, the DNA is TGTGCCAGCAGCTCAGGACAGGGAATATTGGTAAATGGCTACACCTTC. Its translation: CASSSGQGILVNGYTF.

This clone has only one observation. The rearrangement links TRBV11-3 to TRBJ1-1; D not certain. V lost 1 base, J lost 0 bases, and 9 bases lay in between. The CDR3 totals 15 residues. The germline CDR1 and CDR2 sequences are SGHNT and YENEEA. The CDR3 DNA follows: TGTGCCAGCAGCTTAGGTCCGGTCATGAACACTGAAGCTTTCTTT. Its translation is CASSLGPVMNTEAFF.

This clone came up a few times. The chain has TRBV5-6 and TRBJ1-1; TRBD1 might be the D (6 bases). Germline lookup yields CDR1 SGHDT and CDR2 YYEEEE. The V and J ends lost 4 bases and 0 bases respectively, with 13 bases between them. The CDR3 is 15 residues long. CDR3 nucleotide sequence: TGTGCCAGCAGCCGGGACACCAAAATGAACACTGAAGCTTTCTTT. This codes for CASSRDTKMNTEAFF.

The V gene is TRBV11-2, the J gene TRBJ2-7, with TRBD1 matching 8 bases. V was clipped by 4 bases and J by 4 bases; unmatched bases: 9. Looked up from germline, CDR1 is SGHAT and CDR2 is FQNNGV. The CDR3 runs 15 residues. The CDR3: CASSYLRDRLYEQYF. As DNA, the CDR3 is TGTGCCAGCAGCTACCTCCGGGACAGGCTATACGAGCAGTACTTC.

This clone was recorded only once. The CDR3 DNA follows: TGTGCCAGCAGCCAAGACAGCGGGAGAAAGCAGTTCTTC. It yields the protein CASSQDSGRKQFF. The V call is TRBV14, the J call TRBJ2-1; 8 bases align to TRBD2. Germline CDR1 is SGHDN and CDR2 is FVKESK. The CDR3 totals 13 residues. The V gene end was trimmed by 0 bases and the J gene end by 11 bases; junction bases not matched to a gene: 3.

The J gene is TRBJ2-7, the V gene TRBV7-9, with D maybe TRBD2 (6 bases). The germline V gene has CDR1 SEHNR and CDR2 FQNEAQ (reference sequence). V was cut by 2 bases and J by 1 base, with 9 bases left in between. The CDR3 sequence is 14 residues long. This CDR3 is CASSLSGGSYEQYF. The CDR3 nucleotides are TGTGCCAGCAGCTTAAGTGGGGGGTCCTACGAGCAGTACTTC.

This chain links TRBV5-1 with TRBJ1-2; D gene unclear. The CDR3 sequence is 14 residues long. The germline gives CDR1 SGHRS, CDR2 YFSETQ. Trimming stripped 3 bases from V and 4 bases from J, with 13 bases between. The CDR3 protein is CASSSVELGYGYTF. CDR3 nucleotides: TGCGCCAGCAGCTCCGTAGAGCTCGGCTATGGCTACACCTTC.

The rearrangement uses TRBV6-6 and TRBJ2-3; TRBD1 is a possible D gene (6 bases). CDR3 length: 15 amino acids. Trimming left V 0 bases short and J 2 bases short, with 9 bases between. Germline V CDR1 and CDR2: MNHNY, SVGAGI (reference sequence). In DNA, the CDR3 is TGTGCCAGCAGTTACTCGGCAGGGGCCACAGATACGCAGTATTTT. Residues: CASSYSAGATDTQYF.

The chain recombines TRBV19 with TRBJ1-2; D uncertain. There are 15 residues in the CDR3. Germline V CDR1 and CDR2: LNHDA, SQIVND (reference sequence). The V end was cut by 0 bases, the J end by 5 bases, with 13 bases between. This chain's CDR3 is CASSIDRGASYGYTF. CDR3 sequence (DNA): TGTGCCAGTAGTATAGATCGGGGAGCCTCTTATGGCTACACCTTC. The full variable domain, its missing parts supplied by reference TRBV19 and TRBJ1-2, is DGGITQSPKYLFRKEGQNVTLSCEQNLNHDAMYWYRQDPGQGLRLIYYSQIVNDFQKGDIAEGYSVSREKKESFPLTVTSAQKNPTAFYLCASSIDRGASYGYTFGSGTRLTVV.

The chain recombines TRBV29-1 with TRBJ2-1; 11 bases map to TRBD1. The V gene end was trimmed by 0 bases and the J gene end by 4 bases; junction bases not matched to a gene: 2. Germline CDR1 SQVTM, CDR2 ANQGSEA. The CDR3 is made up of 15 amino acids. CDR3 residues: CSVEDRDRGYNEQFF. The CDR3 DNA sequence: TGCAGCGTTGAAGATCGGGACAGGGGGTACAATGAGCAGTTCTTC.

This sequence joins TRBV4-1 and TRBJ1-3, with 8 bases fitting TRBD1. CDR1 MGHRA and CDR2 YSYEKL come from the germline V gene. The J segment lost 0 bases and the V segment lost 3 bases, leaving 1 base of the junction unmatched. The CDR3 has 15 amino acids. The CDR3 coding sequence is TGCGCCAGCAGCCAGGACAGGGCCTCTGGAAACACCATATATTTT. As protein: CASSQDRASGNTIYF.

The chain is built from TRBV18 and TRBJ1-2; 10 bases match TRBD1. The CDR3 has 14 amino acids. CDR1 is KGHSH and CDR2 is LQKENI in the germline V gene. Trimming removed 4 bases from V and 7 bases from J; junction bases left unmatched: 6. The CDR3 DNA reads as TGTGCCAGCTCACTGGGACAGGGGCTTGCTGGCTACACCTTC. It yields the protein CASSLGQGLAGYTF.

The chain couples TRBV2 to TRBJ1-4; D is possibly TRBD1 (5 bases). The CDR3 has 13 amino acids. Per germline, CDR1 SNHLY and CDR2 FYNNEI. The V end lost 6 bases, the J end lost 8 bases, and 13 bases lay between the germline ends. The CDR3 sequence is CASRRGFQEKLFF. DNA for the CDR3: TGTGCCAGCAGGCGGGGGTTCCAAGAAAAACTGTTTTTT. Full variable domain (outside the CDR3, taken from reference TRBV2 and TRBJ1-4): EPEVTQTPSHQVTQMGQEVILRCVPISNHLYFYWYRQILGQKVEFLVSFYNNEISEKSEIFDDQFSVERPDGSNFTLKIRSTKLEDSAMYFCASRRGFQEKLFFGSGTQLSVL.

This sequence joins TRBV5-1 and TRBJ1-1; D possibly corresponds to TRBD1 (5 bases). Germline V gene sequence: CDR1 SGHRS, CDR2 YFSETQ. V was trimmed by 4 bases and J by 3 bases, leaving 19 bases between them. The CDR3 has 16 amino acids. The CDR3: CASSLQWVGADTEAFF. DNA for the CDR3: TGCGCCAGCAGCCTACAGTGGGTAGGGGCCGACACTGAAGCTTTCTTT.

The chain combines TRBV7-9 with TRBJ2-3, with 11 positions matching TRBD2. Per germline, CDR1 SEHNR and CDR2 FQNEAQ (reference sequence). The CDR3 is 14 amino acids. The V and J ends lost 11 bases and 4 bases, in that order; junction bases with no gene match: 8. Here the CDR3 reads CAAATSGRSDTQYF. The CDR3 nucleotides are TGTGCCGCCGCAACTAGCGGGAGATCAGATACGCAGTATTTT.